Listed here are 13 T cell receptor beta chains from one sample, sequenced in a study of shared T cell receptors in the human thymus. Clones were sequenced by immunoSEQ multiplex PCR, and TCRdb holds only the in-frame ones, with some missing. The sample contains some 640,000 clones, approximately 89% of which appear only once. The same data also contributed to another study, on human thymus T cells.

The specimen was thymocytes. All receptors come from a boy in the first two years of life with a congenital heart defect.

This clone occurred a few times. CDR3 residues: CSVPELRGHRSYNEQFF. DNA for the CDR3: TGCAGCGTGCCCGAGCTCCGGGGACACCGCTCCTACAATGAGCAGTTCTTC. This chain connects TRBV29-1 to TRBJ2-1; maybe TRBD1 (6 bases). V was shortened by 6 bases and J by 0 bases, with 21 bases between the two germline ends. Germline CDR1 and CDR2: SQVTM and ANQGSEA. The CDR3 has 17 residues.

This sequence joins TRBV4-1 and TRBJ2-7; 7 bases map to TRBD1. This CDR3 region has 16 residues. CDR1 is MGHRA, CDR2 YSYEKL, per germline. V lost 2 bases and J lost 4; bases outside the gene matches: 11. CDR3 region: CASSQNKQGSTYEQYF. Written as DNA, the CDR3 is TGCGCCAGCAGCCAAAACAAACAGGGGAGTACGTACGAGCAGTACTTC.

CDR3 sequence reads: CAWRSTLRVYGYTF. The CDR3 DNA follows: TGTGCCTGGAGATCGACCCTCAGGGTTTATGGCTACACCTTC. V gene TRBV30 combines with J gene TRBJ1-2; the D gene is possibly TRBD1 (5 bases). Per the germline V gene, CDR1 is GTSNPN and CDR2 is SVGIG (reference sequence). The CDR3 runs 14 residues. V was trimmed by 3 bases and J by 5 bases, leaving 16 bases between them.

This sequence joins TRBV6-6 and TRBJ2-7; D call uncertain. The germline V gene has CDR1 MNHNY and CDR2 SVGAGI (reference sequence). This CDR3 spans 15 amino acids. The V gene lost 3 bases and the J gene lost 1 base, with 13 bases spanning the gap. As DNA, the CDR3 is TGTGCCAGCAGTTATGGTTCGAGTCGATCCTACGAGCAGTACTTC. As protein: CASSYGSSRSYEQYF.

The genes are TRBV7-9 and TRBJ1-3; D remains ambiguous. In germline, CDR1 is SEHNR, CDR2 FQNEAQ (reference sequence). V lost 5 bases to trimming and J lost 3 bases, with 14 bases between them. The CDR3 is 15 residues long. The CDR3 protein is CASSIYSPDGNTIYF. The CDR3 DNA follows: TGTGCCAGCAGCATTTACTCGCCCGATGGAAACACCATATATTTT.

For this clone: Sequence at one end of the junction differs from germline and may be a read error. The chain combines TRBV28 with TRBJ1-6; D gene uncertain. There are 11 residues in the CDR3. Germline-derived CDR1 and CDR2 are MDHEN and SYDVKM. For the CDR3, the DNA is TGTGCCAGCCATACTAATTCCCCCCTCCACTTT. It encodes CASHTNSPLHF. The full variable domain, its missing parts supplied by reference TRBV28 and TRBJ1-6, is DVKVTQSSRYLVKRTGEKVFLECVQDMDHENMFWYRQDPGLGLRLIYFSYDVKMKEKGDIPEGYSVSREKKERFSLILESASTNQTSMYLCASHTNSPLHFGNGTRLTVT.

The V gene is TRBV6-6, the J gene TRBJ1-5, with 7 bases matching TRBD1. The CDR3 spans 14 residues. V was pared by 8 bases and J by 0 bases, with 4 bases of the junction left unmatched. Germline values: CDR1 MNHNY, CDR2 SVGAGI (reference sequence). This CDR3 reads CASAGTDSNQPQHF. The CDR3 region has the DNA TGTGCCAGCGCCGGGACAGATAGCAATCAGCCCCAGCATTTT.

The chain links TRBV27 to TRBJ1-3; tentative D call: TRBD1 (5 bases). Deletions cut 6 bases from V and 4 bases from J, with 13 bases between. The CDR3 runs to 14 residues. Germline V gives CDR1 MNHEY, CDR2 SMNVEV (reference sequence). The CDR3, as DNA: TGTGCCAGCAGCCCAGGGCCCCACGGAAACACCATATATTTT. Protein sequence: CASSPGPHGNTIYF.

This chain connects TRBV6-6 to TRBJ1-1, with D possibly being TRBD1 (5 bases). The V end lost 6 bases, the J end lost 1 base, and 18 bases lay between the germline ends. The CDR3 extends over 16 amino acids. Germline V gene sequence: CDR1 MNHNY, CDR2 SVGAGI (reference sequence). The CDR3 loop is CASRPIGAVWNTEAFF. As DNA, the CDR3 is TGTGCCAGCAGACCGATTGGGGCGGTCTGGAACACTGAAGCTTTCTTT.

Note on this clone: Within the sample, other DNA sequences also encode this same CDR3. The CDR3 here is CASSQGRQGASYEQYF. The CDR3 DNA reads as TGCGCCAGCAGCCAAGGTCGACAGGGCGCATCCTACGAGCAGTACTTC. V usage is TRBV4-3 and J usage is TRBJ2-7, with 7 bases fitting TRBD1. The CDR3 totals 16 residues. The J segment lost 1 base and the V segment lost 1 base, leaving 7 bases of the junction unmatched. Germline V gene lookup returns CDR1 LGHNA and CDR2 YSLEER.

This chain joins TRBV15 and TRBJ2-1; 10 positions agree with TRBD2. CDR3 length equals 18 residues. Trimming at V came to 5 bases and at J to 0 bases, leaving 10 bases not matched to a gene. Germline V gene data show CDR1 as LNHNV and CDR2 as YYDKDF (reference sequence). CDR3 protein: CATSPGLANTPSYNEQFF. In DNA form, the CDR3 reads TGTGCCACCAGCCCGGGACTAGCGAATACCCCCTCCTACAATGAGCAGTTCTTC.

The rearrangement joins TRBV28 to TRBJ2-7; TRBD1 might be the D (5 bases). V was cut by 7 bases and J by 6 bases, with 10 bases left in between. Looked up from germline, CDR1 is MDHEN and CDR2 is SYDVKM. CDR3 length: 11 amino acids. The CDR3 sequence: CASTQGPEQYF. DNA for the CDR3: TGTGCCAGCACTCAGGGCCCCGAGCAGTACTTC.

The gene calls are TRBV25-1 and TRBJ1-1, with 9 bases fitting TRBD1. Germline-derived CDR1 and CDR2 are MGHDK and SYGVNS. The CDR3 extends over 16 amino acids. The J segment lost 4 bases and the V segment lost 4 bases, leaving 10 bases of the junction unmatched. The CDR3 DNA reads as TGTGCCAGCAGTGGACAAACCCCGACAGGGGGCACTGAAGCTTTCTTT. It yields the protein CASSGQTPTGGTEAFF.